Here is one TCR beta chain with its context. Original processing notes: Quantification of nucleated cells was approximated via reference gene primer amplification. The method was immunoSEQ multiplex PCR; TCRdb's version includes in-frame clones alone and lacks a portion of them. The DNA was the basis for D and trimming; V, J and clone size are from that table. This sample carries roughly 68,000 clones, around 90% of them seen once, and the ten largest clones take 6.6%. This entry comes from a study of blood T cell repertoires in COVID-19. About the study: Some COVID-19 samples were acute and others convalescent; all came from the United States, Italy and Spain. Sample material is recorded as cDNA or gDNA derived from T cells, B-cell-depleted T cells, or PBMCs.

Germline V gives CDR1 SGHAT, CDR2 FQNNGV. The CDR3 has 14 residues. V lost 4 bases to trimming and J lost 3 bases; unmatched junction nucleotides: 5. This receptor was identified in a man aged 45-60 years with active COVID-19. Sequenced material: peripheral blood. The chain couples TRBV11-2 to TRBJ2-7; 8 positions agree with TRBD2. Here the CDR3 reads CASSSPTSGYEQYF. CDR3 coding DNA: TGTGCCAGCAGCTCTCCTACTAGCGGCTACGAGCAGTACTTC.